The clone carrying this T cell receptor (beta chain) showed up many times. Its antigen is unidentified. CDR1 and CDR2 (germline): SGHVS, FNYEAQ. The CDR3 consists of 16 residues. J lost 3 bases, V lost 1 base, and 5 bases had no gene match. The sample belongs to a study of T-cell reconstitution after alpha-beta-depleted transplantation in children. Study-wide results and limits: Hyperexpanded clones declined; after one year, newly produced T cells mostly supplied diversity. There were reportedly several hundred expanded graft clones from which alpha-beta T cells came about two months after transplant. Some patients owed their high day-60 TCRbeta diversity to surviving recipient T cells and thymic progenitors.

As it was prepared, the TCRbeta library received unique molecular identifiers. From the PCR reads, TCRdb called clonotypes with MiXCR, one entry per CDR3 protein. The data hold around 450,000 distinct CDR3 sequences, with roughly 15% observed a single time. This chain links TRBV7-6 with TRBJ2-1, with 8 bases lining up with TRBD2. This sample comprised PBMCs, mostly from graft donor cells, obtained 360 days after TCRalphabeta/CD19-depleted stem cell transplant. The receptor comes from a boy under two years old who had a stem cell transplant for Wiskott-Aldrich syndrome, so the T cells may come from the graft donor. The CDR3 sequence: CASSLVAGSLYNEQFF. CDR3 bases: TGTGCCAGCAGCTTAGTAGCGGGAAGCCTCTACAATGAGCAGTTCTTC.